A selection of T cell receptor beta chains follows, all from one sample in a study of T-cell reconstitution after alpha-beta-depleted transplantation in children. TCRdb fed the PCR reads into MiXCR, producing one record per CDR3 protein. In the table there are 3,000 to 3,500 distinct CDR3 sequences, about 30% of which are singletons. The input for sequencing was PBMCs, mostly from graft donor cells, taken 60 days after TCRalphabeta/CD19-depleted stem cell transplant. The receptor set was obtained from a male patient aged 2 to 10 who had a stem cell transplant for acute myeloid leukemia, so the T cells may come from the graft donor. Both conserved end residues are part of each CDR3. Fields, in order: clone size, D gene, J gene, V gene, CDR3 protein, CDR3 DNA. D genes are given only for firm matches. Rows give clone size only sometimes, using once, few, many, or a class for an expanded clone.

clone size: few; D gene: .; J gene: TRBJ2-2; V gene: TRBV29-1; CDR3 protein: CSVRRETGELFF; CDR3 DNA: TGCAGCGTTCGCAGGGAAACCGGGGAGCTGTTTTTT
clone size: .; D gene: .; J gene: TRBJ1-5; V gene: TRBV19; CDR3 protein: CASGYNQPQHF; CDR3 DNA: TGTGCCAGTGGGTACAATCAGCCCCAGCATTTT
clone size: hyperexpanded; D gene: TRBD1; J gene: TRBJ2-2; V gene: TRBV2; CDR3 protein: CASWEIGTENTGELFF; CDR3 DNA: TGTGCCAGCTGGGAAATCGGGACAGAGAACACCGGGGAGCTGTTTTTT
clone size: many; D gene: TRBD1; J gene: TRBJ1-6; V gene: TRBV19; CDR3 protein: CASGTGVNYSPLHF; CDR3 DNA: TGTGCCAGCGGGACAGGGGTAAATTATTCACCCCTCCACTTT
clone size: many; D gene: .; J gene: TRBJ1-6; V gene: TRBV29-1; CDR3 protein: CSVSQSGNSPLHF; CDR3 DNA: TGCAGCGTTTCCCAATCCGGTAATTCACCCCTCCACTTT
clone size: many; D gene: .; J gene: TRBJ2-7; V gene: TRBV18; CDR3 protein: CASSPRWEDSYEQYF; CDR3 DNA: TGTGCCAGCTCACCACGCTGGGAGGACTCCTACGAGCAGTACTTC
clone size: many; D gene: .; J gene: TRBJ2-5; V gene: TRBV19; CDR3 protein: CASRDLAGQETQYF; CDR3 DNA: TGTGCCAGTAGGGACCTCGCGGGGCAAGAGACCCAGTACTTC
clone size: many; D gene: .; J gene: TRBJ1-5; V gene: TRBV27; CDR3 protein: CASSFPPLQGPSNQPQHF; CDR3 DNA: TGTGCCAGCAGTTTTCCCCCCTTACAGGGTCCGAGCAATCAGCCCCAGCATTTT
clone size: many; D gene: TRBD1; J gene: TRBJ2-3; V gene: TRBV27; CDR3 protein: CASSFRGNTQYF; CDR3 DNA: TGTGCCAGCAGTTTCAGGGGGAATACGCAGTATTTT
clone size: few; D gene: .; J gene: TRBJ1-1; V gene: TRBV5-4; CDR3 protein: CAISPAGENTEAFF; CDR3 DNA: TGTGCCATCAGCCCCGCGGGGGAGAACACTGAAGCTTTCTTT
clone size: few; D gene: TRBD2; J gene: TRBJ2-3; V gene: TRBV11-3; CDR3 protein: CASSQAGGPDTQYF; CDR3 DNA: TGTGCCAGCAGCCAAGCGGGGGGGCCAGATACGCAGTATTTT
clone size: many; D gene: .; J gene: TRBJ2-7; V gene: TRBV7-8; CDR3 protein: CASSQADLGEQYF; CDR3 DNA: TGTGCCAGCAGCCAGGCGGACCTCGGCGAGCAGTACTTC
clone size: once; D gene: TRBD1; J gene: TRBJ2-2; V gene: TRBV10-3; CDR3 protein: CAIRRGRGQANTGELFF; CDR3 DNA: TGTGCCATCAGACGGGGAAGGGGACAGGCGAACACCGGGGAGCTGTTTTTT
clone size: many; D gene: TRBD1; J gene: TRBJ2-7; V gene: TRBV25-1; CDR3 protein: CASSEGGQGSPYEQYF; CDR3 DNA: TGTGCCAGCAGTGAGGGGGGACAGGGTTCCCCCTACGAGCAGTACTTC
clone size: .; D gene: TRBD2; J gene: TRBJ2-7; V gene: TRBV11-3; CDR3 protein: CASSMTSGYEQYF; CDR3 DNA: TGTGCCAGCAGCATGACTAGCGGCTACGAGCAGTACTTC
clone size: .; D gene: .; J gene: TRBJ2-5; V gene: TRBV30; CDR3 protein: CAWSVGSWGPSQETQYF; CDR3 DNA: TGTGCCTGGAGTGTGGGGTCTTGGGGGCCTAGCCAAGAGACCCAGTACTTC
clone size: .; D gene: .; J gene: TRBJ2-1; V gene: TRBV25-1; CDR3 protein: CASSDAQGGQLPREDNEQFF; CDR3 DNA: TGTGCCAGCAGTGACGCCCAGGGGGGACAGCTCCCGCGGGAGGACAATGAGCAGTTCTTC
clone size: .; D gene: .; J gene: TRBJ2-1; V gene: TRBV5-1; CDR3 protein: CASSLLDREQFF; CDR3 DNA: TGCGCCAGCAGCTTGCTAGACAGGGAGCAGTTCTTC
clone size: many; D gene: TRBD1; J gene: TRBJ1-5; V gene: TRBV7-9; CDR3 protein: CASSIDRGWNQPQHF; CDR3 DNA: TGTGCCAGCAGCATAGACAGGGGGTGGAATCAGCCCCAGCATTTT
clone size: many; D gene: .; J gene: TRBJ1-1; V gene: TRBV7-9; CDR3 protein: CASSLWNTEAFF; CDR3 DNA: TGTGCCAGCAGCTTGTGGAACACTGAAGCTTTCTTT
clone size: .; D gene: .; J gene: TRBJ1-1; V gene: TRBV7-2; CDR3 protein: CASSLDYHVLAEAFF; CDR3 DNA: TGTGCCAGCAGCTTAGACTACCACGTCTTGGCTGAAGCTTTCTTT
clone size: .; D gene: TRBD1; J gene: TRBJ2-7; V gene: TRBV29-1; CDR3 protein: CSVARDRDYEQYF; CDR3 DNA: TGCAGCGTTGCCCGGGACAGGGACTACGAGCAGTACTTC
clone size: .; D gene: .; J gene: TRBJ2-1; V gene: TRBV3-1; CDR3 protein: CATSQGPTGNRRFDEQFF; CDR3 DNA: TGTGCCACCTCCCAAGGGCCAACAGGTAACCGGAGGTTCGATGAGCAGTTCTTC
clone size: once; D gene: .; J gene: TRBJ1-2; V gene: TRBV7-1; CDR3 protein: CANSSGASGTSLYGYSF; CDR3 DNA: TGTGCGAACAGCTCTGGGGCGTCCGGGACGTCCCTCTATGGCTACTCCTTC
clone size: many; D gene: .; J gene: TRBJ2-3; V gene: TRBV7-9; CDR3 protein: CASSHKGGLITDTQYF; CDR3 DNA: TGTGCCAGCAGCCACAAAGGGGGACTAATCACAGATACGCAGTATTTT
clone size: many; D gene: .; J gene: TRBJ2-7; V gene: TRBV7-9; CDR3 protein: CASSLNMGYEQYF; CDR3 DNA: TGTGCCAGCAGCCTAAATATGGGCTACGAGCAGTACTTC
clone size: medium-sized; D gene: TRBD2; J gene: TRBJ2-1; V gene: TRBV27; CDR3 protein: CASSLSMGLAGGMPNEQFF; CDR3 DNA: TGTGCCAGCAGTTTATCTATGGGACTAGCGGGAGGGATGCCCAATGAGCAGTTCTTC
clone size: medium-sized; D gene: .; J gene: TRBJ1-6; V gene: TRBV21-1; CDR3 protein: CASSKYRTDDNSPLHF; CDR3 DNA: TGTGCCAGCAGCAAATATCGGACGGACGATAATTCACCCCTCCACTTT
clone size: .; D gene: .; J gene: TRBJ2-5; V gene: TRBV11-2; CDR3 protein: CASSSRVQETQYF; CDR3 DNA: TGTGCCAGCAGCTCCAGGGTTCAAGAGACCCAGTACTTC
clone size: medium-sized; D gene: .; J gene: TRBJ2-7; V gene: TRBV7-9; CDR3 protein: CASSPGTTSYEQYF; CDR3 DNA: TGTGCCAGCAGCCCCGGGACCACCTCCTACGAGCAGTACTTC
clone size: .; D gene: .; J gene: TRBJ1-1; V gene: TRBV6-5; CDR3 protein: CASSYRRTSEAFF; CDR3 DNA: TGTGCCAGCAGTTACCGTCGGACGTCCGAAGCTTTCTTT
clone size: many; D gene: .; J gene: TRBJ2-2; V gene: TRBV24-1; CDR3 protein: CATSEVPTGELFF; CDR3 DNA: TGTGCCACCAGTGAAGTGCCCACCGGGGAGCTGTTTTTT
clone size: .; D gene: .; J gene: TRBJ2-1; V gene: TRBV2; CDR3 protein: CASSEALSTSQFYNEQFF; CDR3 DNA: TGTGCCAGCAGTGAAGCGCTTAGTACTAGCCAATTCTACAATGAGCAGTTCTTC
clone size: many; D gene: .; J gene: TRBJ2-1; V gene: TRBV6-4; CDR3 protein: CASSDEGGAWEQFF; CDR3 DNA: TGTGCCAGCAGTGACGAAGGGGGGGCCTGGGAGCAGTTCTTC
clone size: large; D gene: .; J gene: TRBJ1-1; V gene: TRBV20-1; CDR3 protein: CSARAGRPEAFF; CDR3 DNA: TGCAGTGCTAGAGCTGGGAGGCCTGAAGCTTTCTTT
clone size: many; D gene: TRBD2; J gene: TRBJ2-1; V gene: TRBV28; CDR3 protein: CASSLPPASGRDNEQFF; CDR3 DNA: TGTGCCAGCAGTTTACCCCCGGCTAGCGGGAGGGATAATGAGCAGTTCTTC
clone size: many; D gene: .; J gene: TRBJ2-1; V gene: TRBV11-2; CDR3 protein: CASSFGPILNEQFF; CDR3 DNA: TGTGCCAGCAGCTTTGGGCCCATCCTAAATGAGCAGTTCTTC
clone size: many; D gene: TRBD1; J gene: TRBJ2-3; V gene: TRBV10-3; CDR3 protein: CAISESTTGGTDTQYF; CDR3 DNA: TGTGCCATCAGTGAGTCGACGACAGGGGGAACAGATACGCAGTATTTT
clone size: many; D gene: .; J gene: TRBJ2-5; V gene: TRBV7-9; CDR3 protein: CASSRDIGETQYF; CDR3 DNA: TGTGCCAGCAGCAGGGATATCGGAGAGACCCAGTACTTC
clone size: .; D gene: .; J gene: TRBJ2-1; V gene: TRBV5-1; CDR3 protein: CASSKGRAVYEQFF; CDR3 DNA: TGCGCCAGCAGTAAAGGCAGGGCGGTTTATGAGCAGTTCTTC
clone size: .; D gene: .; J gene: TRBJ1-2; V gene: TRBV7-1; CDR3 protein: CANSSVASGTYLFGCSF; CDR3 DNA: .
clone size: many; D gene: TRBD1; J gene: TRBJ2-7; V gene: TRBV18; CDR3 protein: CASSSPGQGFYEQYF; CDR3 DNA: TGTGCCAGCTCATCACCGGGACAGGGCTTCTACGAGCAGTACTTC
clone size: .; D gene: TRBD2; J gene: TRBJ2-1; V gene: TRBV18; CDR3 protein: CASSNPTSGSYLEQFF; CDR3 DNA: TGTGCCAGCTCAAATCCCACTAGCGGGAGTTACCTTGAGCAGTTCTTC
clone size: many; D gene: .; J gene: TRBJ2-3; V gene: TRBV5-1; CDR3 protein: CASSAWGTDTQYF; CDR3 DNA: TGCGCCAGCAGCGCCTGGGGCACAGATACGCAGTATTTT
clone size: many; D gene: .; J gene: TRBJ2-2; V gene: TRBV4-2; CDR3 protein: CASKKTPIRNTGELFF; CDR3 DNA: TGTGCCAGCAAGAAGACGCCTATACGGAACACCGGGGAGCTGTTTTTT
clone size: many; D gene: .; J gene: TRBJ1-2; V gene: TRBV4-1; CDR3 protein: CASSQDGTPINYGYTF; CDR3 DNA: TGCGCCAGCAGCCAAGATGGGACACCAATAAACTATGGCTACACCTTC
clone size: many; D gene: TRBD2; J gene: TRBJ2-7; V gene: TRBV4-2; CDR3 protein: CASSQDKLGRGRHYEQYF; CDR3 DNA: TGTGCCAGCAGCCAAGATAAATTGGGTCGCGGGAGGCACTACGAGCAGTACTTC
clone size: many; D gene: TRBD2; J gene: TRBJ2-3; V gene: TRBV10-3; CDR3 protein: CATKTSGGASDTQYF; CDR3 DNA: TGTGCCACCAAGACTAGCGGGGGGGCCTCTGATACGCAGTATTTT
clone size: .; D gene: TRBD1; J gene: TRBJ2-1; V gene: TRBV6-1; CDR3 protein: CASGMTGGSSYNEQFF; CDR3 DNA: TGTGCCAGCGGAATGACAGGGGGAAGCTCCTACAATGAGCAGTTCTTC
clone size: many; D gene: .; J gene: TRBJ2-3; V gene: TRBV10-3; CDR3 protein: CAISESQEGTDTQYF; CDR3 DNA: TGTGCCATCAGTGAGTCTCAGGAGGGCACAGATACGCAGTATTTT
clone size: many; D gene: .; J gene: TRBJ2-2; V gene: TRBV27; CDR3 protein: CASSLFSQITGELFF; CDR3 DNA: TGTGCCAGCAGTTTATTTAGCCAGATCACCGGGGAGCTGTTTTTT
clone size: many; D gene: .; J gene: TRBJ2-5; V gene: TRBV29-1; CDR3 protein: CSVELRGSGDTQYF; CDR3 DNA: TGCAGCGTTGAGCTTCGGGGTTCTGGGGACACCCAGTACTTC
clone size: many; D gene: .; J gene: TRBJ1-1; V gene: TRBV7-9; CDR3 protein: CASSPRPGENTEAFF; CDR3 DNA: TGTGCCAGCAGCCCCCGCCCAGGGGAGAATACTGAAGCTTTCTTT
clone size: .; D gene: .; J gene: TRBJ1-1; V gene: TRBV7-9; CDR3 protein: CASNLLRNTEAFF; CDR3 DNA: TGTGCCAGCAACCTCCTCCGGAACACTGAAGCTTTCTTT
clone size: many; D gene: TRBD1; J gene: TRBJ2-7; V gene: TRBV4-1; CDR3 protein: CASSWDRGPYEQYF; CDR3 DNA: TGCGCCAGCAGTTGGGACAGGGGGCCCTACGAGCAGTACTTC